This T cell receptor (beta chain) was identified during a study of CD8+ T cells in alopecia areata. Study as a whole: Percent affected scalp area, the SALT score, rated treated patients' severity. Broader study findings: Sequences from scalp samples also cover resident alphabeta T cells of normal skin. In blood and scalp, many expanded lesional clones persisted during tofacitinib.

With respect to this clone: Its specificity is unknown.

Treatment given: oral pan-JAK inhibitor, 5-10 mg twice daily. Investigators isolated RNA and reverse transcribed it into cDNA to act as the sequencing template. Here immunoSEQ multiplex PCR was the method, and the copy in TCRdb shows in-frame clones only, minus some. The repertoire consists of around 300,000 clones, with 45% to 70% occurring once and the leading ten covering 0.75% to 0.95%. The V segment lost 5 bases and the J segment 2 bases; nucleotides outside the gene matches: 0. Germline lookup yields CDR1 GTSNPN and CDR2 SVGIG (reference sequence). This CDR3 comprises 12 residues. The sequence was obtained from a human donor with alopecia areata. Here the sequenced sample was CD4+ T cells sorted from blood, taken between weeks 51 and 54, from a patient treated with tofacitinib. This chain joins TRBV30 and TRBJ1-2; 9 bases fit TRBD1. This CDR3 reads CAWGTGNYGYTF. The DNA of the CDR3 is TGTGCCTGGGGGACAGGGAACTATGGCTACACCTTC.